Below, 23 T cell receptor beta chains from the same sample are listed, as sequenced in a study of graft-versus-host responses after intestinal transplantation. Sequencing used immunoSEQ multiplex PCR; TCRdb keeps in-frame clones, though not all of them. The sample holds 90,000 to 100,000 clones, 91% seen once. For these TCRs, the target antigens are not known. This material consisted of unstimulated CD8+ T cells sorted from spleen or lymph node cells, taken before intestinal transplant. The source of these receptors is a human donor who received an intestinal transplant.

This clone was detected only a few times. The chain joins TRBV4-1 to TRBJ2-7; tentatively, D is TRBD1 (5 bases). Trimming took off 0 bases at V and 2 bases at J, with 8 bases between the two ends. This CDR3 region has 14 residues. Germline CDR1 and CDR2: MGHRA and YSYEKL. CDR3 sequence reads: CASSQDQDTYEQYF. The CDR3 DNA reads TGCGCCAGCAGCCAAGATCAGGACACCTACGAGCAGTACTTC.

The chain carries TRBV9 and TRBJ2-1; TRBD2 is a possible D gene (6 bases). This CDR3 has 14 amino acids. With 0 bases removed from V and 9 bases from J, the gap between germline ends came to 13 bases. Germline assignment: CDR1 SGDLS and CDR2 YYNGEE. CDR3 in DNA: TGTGCCAGCAGCGTAGAGACGGGAGCAGTTGAGCAGTTCTTC. As protein: CASSVETGAVEQFF.

The chain carries TRBV30 and TRBJ2-7; 8 bases match TRBD1. The CDR3 loop spans 14 amino acids. Trimming removed 1 base from V and 3 bases from J; junction bases left unmatched: 5. From germline, CDR1 is GTSNPN and CDR2 SVGIG (reference sequence). The CDR3 coding sequence is TGTGCCTGGAGTGGAGGACAGGGCGGCTACGAGCAGTACTTC. Residues: CAWSGGQGGYEQYF.

The V and J genes are TRBV6-1 and TRBJ2-2, with D possibly TRBD1 on 5 matching bases. V shed 2 bases and J shed 2 bases, with 12 bases lying between them. The CDR3 loop spans 16 amino acids. Germline V CDR1 and CDR2: MNHNS, SASEGT. CDR3 amino acids: CASSEPGPTNTGELFF. CDR3 bases: TGTGCCAGCAGTGAACCAGGGCCCACAAACACCGGGGAGCTGTTTTTT.

V usage is TRBV4-3 and J usage is TRBJ1-2, with D possibly matching TRBD1 (5 bases). The V end was cut by 0 bases, the J end by 1 base, with 18 bases between. The CDR3 spans 18 residues. Germline CDR1 LGHNA, CDR2 YSLEER. CDR3 bases: TGCGCCAGCAGCCAAGATCTCCAGGTGGGGCCAAGTAACTATGGCTACACCTTC. It translates to CASSQDLQVGPSNYGYTF.

The chain combines TRBV7-3 with TRBJ2-5; D is unresolved. The CDR3 spans 14 residues. Trimming took 7 bases from V and 2 from J, leaving 14 bases between them. Germline lookup yields CDR1 SGHTA and CDR2 FQGTGA. The chain's CDR3 is CASTPNVTQETQYF. The DNA of the CDR3 is TGTGCCAGCACCCCCAATGTGACACAAGAGACCCAGTACTTC.

This chain links TRBV7-3 with TRBJ2-7; D is undetermined. The CDR3 loop spans 13 amino acids. V was cut by 3 bases and J by 1 base, with 7 bases left in between. From germline, CDR1 is SGHTA and CDR2 FQGTGA. The CDR3 nucleotides read TGTGCCAGCAGCTTGTCCCCTTCCTACGAGCAGTACTTC. It encodes CASSLSPSYEQYF. Together with reference TRBV7-3 and TRBJ2-7, the CDR3 gives the full variable domain: GAGVSQTPSNKVTEKGKYVELRCDPISGHTALYWYRQSLGQGPEFLIYFQGTGAADDSGLPNDRFFAVRPEGSVSTLKIQRTERGDSAVYLCASSLSPSYEQYFGPGTRLTVT.

This chain uses TRBV9 with TRBJ2-1; 8 nucleotides match TRBD1. Trimming at V came to 3 bases and at J to 0 bases, leaving 8 bases not matched to a gene. In germline, CDR1 is SGDLS, CDR2 YYNGEE. The CDR3 covers 17 residues. CDR3 amino acids: CASSANWDRSSYNEQFF. CDR3 nucleotide sequence: TGTGCCAGCAGCGCAAATTGGGACAGGAGCTCCTACAATGAGCAGTTCTTC.

This chain connects TRBV19 to TRBJ1-1; 8 bases align to TRBD1. Germline CDR1 is LNHDA and CDR2 is SQIVND (reference sequence). The CDR3 totals 13 residues. The junction had 1 base not matched to a gene; V was cut back by 1 base and J by 6 bases. CDR3 sequence reads: CASSIGTGSEAFF. CDR3 DNA sequence: TGTGCCAGTAGTATAGGGACAGGGTCTGAAGCTTTCTTT.

The chain links TRBV28 to TRBJ1-2; a weak D match, TRBD1 (5 bases). Between the trimmed V and J ends, which lost 6 bases and 4 bases, there was a span of 15 bases. CDR1 is MDHEN, CDR2 SYDVKM, per germline. The CDR3 spans 14 residues. Here the CDR3 reads CASSPPAGSYGYTF. CDR3 nucleotide sequence: TGTGCCAGCAGCCCCCCGGCAGGGTCCTATGGCTACACCTTC.

The chain employs TRBV9 and TRBJ2-2; 9 nucleotides align to TRBD2. The trim removed 0 bases at V and 8 bases at J, leaving 8 bases unmatched. Germline CDR1 is SGDLS and CDR2 is YYNGEE. This CDR3 spans 16 amino acids. The CDR3 nucleotides are TGTGCCAGCAGCGTAGAGGCGGGGGGGCCTCCGGGGGAGCTGTTTTTT. Translation gives CASSVEAGGPPGELFF.

The DNA for the CDR3 is TGTGCCAGCAGTTTATCCCCCTCACAGGGGGATTGGGGGGATGAGCAGTTCTTC. It encodes CASSLSPSQGDWGDEQFF. The chain links TRBV28 to TRBJ2-1; 8 nucleotides agree with TRBD1. The CDR3 spans 18 residues. The germline gives CDR1 MDHEN, CDR2 SYDVKM. J was trimmed by 8 bases and V by 1 base; bases with no gene match: 16.

This sequence joins TRBV7-2 and TRBJ2-1, with 16 bases that match TRBD2. With V trimmed by 4 bases and J by 8 bases, 11 bases remained unmatched. CDR3 size: 18 residues. Germline-derived CDR1 and CDR2 are SGHTA and FQGNSA. CDR3 nucleotides: TGTGCCAGCAGCTACATGGGACTAGCGGGAGGGCCGGGGGATGAGCAGTTCTTC. Residues: CASSYMGLAGGPGDEQFF.

The V and J genes are TRBV11-2 and TRBJ1-1; D unresolved. Germline CDR1 reads SGHAT; CDR2 reads FQNNGV. The CDR3 covers 13 residues. V was pared by 10 bases and J by 0 bases, with 12 bases between. The CDR3 DNA sequence: TGTGCCATCACCGGGAACATGAACACTGAAGCTTTCTTT. Translation: CAITGNMNTEAFF. The full variable domain, completed using reference TRBV11-2 and TRBJ1-1, is EAGVAQSPRYKIIEKRQSVAFWCNPISGHATLYWYQQILGQGPKLLIQFQNNGVVDDSQLPKDRFSAERLKGVDSTLKIQPAKLEDSAVYLCAITGNMNTEAFFGQGTRLTVV.

The rearrangement joins TRBV7-8 to TRBJ2-7; D call uncertain. The CDR3 spans 13 residues. Germline-derived CDR1 and CDR2 are SGHVS and FQNEAQ. Trimming shortened V by 5 bases and J by 0 bases, and 8 bases separated the two germline ends. The CDR3 sequence is CASSRRGSYEQYF. The CDR3, as DNA: TGTGCCAGCAGCCGCAGAGGCTCCTACGAGCAGTACTTC. Full variable domain (outside the CDR3, taken from reference TRBV7-8 and TRBJ2-7): GAGVSQSPRYKVAKRGQDVALRCDPISGHVSLFWYQQALGQGPEFLTYFQNEAQLDKSGLPSDRFFAERPEGSVSTLKIQRTQQEDSAVYLCASSRRGSYEQYFGPGTRLTVT.

The genes are TRBV9 and TRBJ1-2; TRBD1 is a possible D gene (5 bases). This CDR3 comprises 15 residues. CDR1 and CDR2 from the germline V gene are SGDLS and YYNGEE. V was cut by 4 bases and J by 0 bases, with 13 bases left in between. The CDR3 protein is CASSRGGTPNYGYTF. In nucleotides, the CDR3 is TGTGCCAGCAGCCGGGGGGGGACCCCTAACTATGGCTACACCTTC.

This chain links TRBV6-6 with TRBJ2-7; 9 bases match TRBD1. Losses at the gene ends were 5 bases for V and 5 bases for J; bases not matched to a gene: 10. The CDR3 spans 15 residues. Germline V gene lookup returns CDR1 MNHNY and CDR2 SVGAGI (reference sequence). The CDR3 region is CASSLGQGEIHEQYF. The CDR3 nucleotides read TGTGCCAGCAGTCTGGGACAGGGCGAAATCCACGAGCAGTACTTC.

V gene TRBV15 combines with J gene TRBJ1-2; possibly TRBD1 for D (6 bases). CDR1 is LNHNV, CDR2 YYDKDF, per germline (reference sequence). The CDR3 is made up of 14 amino acids. Trimming took 0 bases from V and 4 from J, leaving 9 bases between them. The CDR3, as DNA: TGTGCCACCAGCAGAGAACAGGGAACCTATGGCTACACCTTC. Amino acid sequence: CATSREQGTYGYTF.

The gene calls are TRBV15 and TRBJ2-2; 9 nucleotides line up with TRBD1. V lost 1 base and J lost 1; bases outside the gene matches: 10. The length of the CDR3 is 19 residues. CDR1 is LNHNV, CDR2 YYDKDF, per germline (reference sequence). In DNA, the CDR3 is TGTGCCACCAGCAGAGGACACCCAGACAGGGGGTGGAACACCGGGGAGCTGTTTTTT. This codes for CATSRGHPDRGWNTGELFF. Drawing the rest from reference TRBV15 and TRBJ2-2, the complete variable domain is DAMVIQNPRYQVTQFGKPVTLSCSQTLNHNVMYWYQQKSSQAPKLLFHYYDKDFNNEADTPDNFQSRRPNTSFCFLDIRSPGLGDTAMYLCATSRGHPDRGWNTGELFFGEGSRLTVL.

This chain uses TRBV27 with TRBJ1-1; D is ambiguous. Trimming took 5 bases from V and 1 from J, leaving 14 bases between them. CDR3 size: 15 residues. Germline CDR1 and CDR2: MNHEY and SMNVEV (reference sequence). The CDR3 here is CASSPPLTGNTEAFF. The CDR3 nucleotides are TGTGCCAGCAGTCCGCCACTCACCGGGAACACTGAAGCTTTCTTT.

The V gene is TRBV4-3, the J gene TRBJ1-2, with D possibly being TRBD1 (5 bases). Germline V gene data show CDR1 as LGHNA and CDR2 as YSLEER. This CDR3 contains 15 residues. Trimming took off 5 bases at V and 5 bases at J, with 18 bases between the two ends. The CDR3 DNA reads TGCGCCAGCAGCGAGCGGGACGTCGGGAATTATGGCTACACCTTC. Its translation: CASSERDVGNYGYTF.

The chain combines TRBV5-1 with TRBJ2-1; D might be TRBD1 (6 bases). The CDR3 runs to 15 residues. With 5 bases removed from V and 2 bases from J, the gap between germline ends came to 14 bases. CDR1 and CDR2 from the germline V gene are SGHRS and YFSETQ. The CDR3 sequence is CASSIGQSPYNEQFF. The CDR3 DNA sequence: TGCGCCAGCAGTATCGGACAGTCACCCTACAATGAGCAGTTCTTC.

Concerning this clone itself: This sample includes further DNA sequences coding for the same CDR3. The CDR3, as DNA: TGTGCCAGTAGTGTAAGACAGCGTACCTACGAGCAGTACTTC. Its translation: CASSVRQRTYEQYF. The J gene is TRBJ2-7, the V gene TRBV19, with D possibly being TRBD1 (5 bases). Trimming cost V 5 bases and J 2 bases, with 13 bases left between them. The germline gives CDR1 LNHDA, CDR2 SQIVND (reference sequence). The CDR3 length is 14 residues.